The present entry profiles one TCR beta chain with its context. Its antigen is as yet unknown. This sample is drawn from a study of shared clonotypes between healthy human individuals. General study findings and limits: Despite large depth, sorted-subset datasets appeared incompletely sequenced. The authors expected sequencing depth to affect clonotype sharing among donors.

Germline V lookup: CDR1 SGHVS, CDR2 FQNEAQ. The V and J ends lost 6 bases and 2 bases respectively, with 12 bases between them. This CDR3 spans 14 amino acids. Running of the assay took place at deep level. TCRdb keeps only in-frame clones here, not all; method: immunoSEQ multiplex PCR. Among 2 million to 2.5 million clones listed, about 92% were seen once. The rearrangement links TRBV7-8 to TRBJ2-3; D is unresolved. The TCR originated in a man aged 18 to 30 in good health. Some clones in this sample may be carry-over from other donors' samples. The sequencing sample was made of naive CD4+ T cells from PBMCs. As to subset: CD45RA+ positively selected. The DNA for the CDR3 is TGTGCCAGCAGTTCTCTCCCGACCACAGATACGCAGTATTTT. Translated, it gives CASSSLPTTDTQYF.